This T cell receptor beta chain came from a study of long-term antiretroviral therapy in people with HIV. As for the study in general: The earliest specimens came about a decade ahead of the 2015 immediate-ART recommendation. Whole-study findings and limits: When set beside controls, HIV repertoires had CDR3 length ranges that were narrower.

On this clone itself: Antigen specificity is unknown.

Germline CDR1 LNHDA, CDR2 SQIVND (reference sequence). Trimming cost V 3 bases and J 5 bases, with 13 bases left between them. There are 14 residues in the CDR3. Run at survey level, the immunoSEQ assay was version v3.0. Data came from immunoSEQ multiplex PCR; TCRdb stores just in-frame clones and leaves some out. Of 20,000 to 25,000 clones listed, about 85% are singletons. Sequences were derived from unsorted PBMCs, sampled about 4 years after starting antiretroviral therapy. V is TRBV19 and J is TRBJ1-1, with TRBD1 as a possible D gene (5 bases). This clonotype originated in a man aged 18 to 35 with HIV. The CDR3 sequence is CASSMGGGWTEAFF. The CDR3 DNA is TGTGCCAGTAGTATGGGCGGGGGATGGACTGAAGCTTTCTTT.